A single sample gave rise to the 27 T cell receptor beta chains below, sequenced in a study of blood T cells in healthy people across ages. A J-beta primer mix and a sample-barcoded 5' primer were used in a second PCR of about 7 to 11 cycles. Via MiXCR, TCRdb re-called the 5' RACE reads, giving one row per CDR3 protein. The sample has hundreds of thousands of distinct CDR3 sequences, 25% to 35% seen once; the top ten hold approximately 15%. Sequenced input: blood. These receptor sequences come from a woman aged 80 or over in good health.

This clonotype was detected only a few times. A much bigger clone sits one base away, suggesting this may be a read error. The chain links TRBV6-2 or TRBV6-3 to TRBJ2-1, with a tentative D call TRBD2 (6 bases). CDR1 MNHEY and CDR2 SVGEGT come from the germline V gene. V was cut by 6 bases and J by 4 bases, with 16 bases left in between. The CDR3 contains 15 residues. The CDR3 spells CASRPGGAAYNEQFF. The DNA for the CDR3 is TGTGCCAGCAGACCGGGCGGGGCCGCTTACAATGAGCAGTTCTTC.

There are many counts of this clonotype. This sequence joins TRBV7-2 and TRBJ2-3; D possibly corresponds to TRBD1 (6 bases). Trimming left V 3 bases short and J 4 bases short, with 11 bases between. Germline V CDR1 and CDR2: SGHTA, FQGNSA. This CDR3 spans 14 amino acids. DNA for the CDR3: TGTGCCAGCAGCTTTACTAACAGGGCAGATACGCAGTATTTT. It encodes CASSFTNRADTQYF.

In regard to this clonotype: One base away lies a much larger clone, so this may be a sequencing read error. This chain joins TRBV27 and TRBJ2-1; TRBD2 matches 11 bases. The CDR3 spans 16 residues. Germline values: CDR1 MNHEY, CDR2 SMNVEV (reference sequence). The CDR3 spells CASSSLSGGAKNEQSF. CDR3 nucleotide sequence: TGTGCCAGCAGTTCCCTTAGCGGGGGGGCCAAGAATGAGCAGTCCTTC.

The rearrangement uses TRBV3-1 and TRBJ2-1; 9 bases agree with TRBD2. Judging by the DNA end, TRBJ2-7 fits better; the J call may be wrong. The CDR3 has 14 amino acids. Germline lookup yields CDR1 LGHDT and CDR2 YNNKEL (reference sequence). The CDR3 nucleotides read TGTGCCAGCAGGACTAGCGGCTCCTACAATGAGCAGTACTTC. Amino acids: CASRTSGSYNEQYF.

This clonotype appeared many times. This sequence joins TRBV14 and TRBJ2-1; D gene unclear. Germline V gene lookup returns CDR1 SGHDN and CDR2 FVKESK. This CDR3 has 18 amino acids. The V and J ends lost 1 base and 4 bases respectively, with 20 bases between them. The CDR3 reads CASSQGPLPRLRYNEQFF. The CDR3 nucleotides read TGTGCCAGCAGCCAAGGCCCACTTCCCAGATTGAGGTACAATGAGCAGTTCTTC.

This chain links TRBV11-2 with TRBJ1-2; TRBD1 might be the D (5 bases). Germline V gene data show CDR1 as SGHAT and CDR2 as FQNNGV. V was cut by 8 bases and J by 3 bases, with 16 bases left in between. This CDR3 spans 14 amino acids. CDR3 region: CASARGTDYYGYTF. The CDR3 nucleotides are TGTGCCAGCGCACGCGGGACGGACTACTATGGCTACACCTTC.

In this sample, this clonotype turned up a few times. A read error may produce the germline difference seen at one junction end. This chain links TRBV7-7 with TRBJ2-7; a possible D gene is TRBD1 (5 bases). CDR3 length: 14 amino acids. The germline V gene has CDR1 SSHAT and CDR2 FNYEAQ (reference sequence). CDR3 bases: TGTGCTAGCAGTCTGTCCAAAGGGGCCTACGAGCAGTACTTC. It is translated as CASSLSKGAYEQYF.

The chain combines TRBV29-1 with TRBJ1-1, with D tentatively TRBD1 (6 bases). Germline loops: CDR1 SQVTM, CDR2 ANQGSEA. V was shortened by 8 bases and J by 8 bases, with 21 bases between the two germline ends. There are 13 residues in the CDR3. CDR3: CSPMNERGTEAFF. In DNA form, the CDR3 reads TGCAGCCCCATGAACGAACGGGGGACAGAAGCTTTCTTT.

A word on this clonotype: With a much larger clone just one base away, this may be a read error. The V and J genes are TRBV21-1 and TRBJ2-1; the table's D call TRBD2 went unverified against the DNA. The better agreement between TRBJ2-7 and the DNA end casts doubt on the J call. TRBV21-1 is designated a pseudogene. The CDR3 is made up of 15 amino acids. The CDR3 nucleotides read TGTGCCAGCAGCAACCGGGACAGCGGTCACAATGAGCAGTACTTC. As protein: CASSNRDSGHNEQYF.

This clonotype showed up many times. The chain couples TRBV7-2 to TRBJ2-1, with 7 bases fitting TRBD1. The CDR3 has 18 amino acids. V lost 1 base to trimming and J lost 0 bases; unmatched junction nucleotides: 9. Germline-derived CDR1 and CDR2 are SGHTA and FQGNSA. As DNA, the CDR3 is TGTGCCAGCAGCTTAGGATGGGACAGATTTAGCTCCTACAATGAGCAGTTCTTC. Translation: CASSLGWDRFSSYNEQFF. Drawing the rest from reference TRBV7-2 and TRBJ2-1, the complete variable domain is GAGVSQSPSNKVTEKGKDVELRCDPISGHTALYWYRQSLGQGLEFLIYFQGNSAPDKSGLPSDRFSAERTGGSVSTLTIQRTQQEDSAVYLCASSLGWDRFSSYNEQFFGPGTRLTVL.

As to this clonotype: A much more abundant neighbour one base away suggests this may be a read error. The CDR3 sequence is CASSWGQAAYEQYF. Here the CDR3 DNA reads TGCGCCAGCAGCTGGGGACAGGCAGCCTACGAGCAGTACTTC. The chain joins TRBV5-1 to TRBJ2-7, with TRBD1 matching 8 bases. V was clipped by 3 bases and J by 2 bases; unmatched bases: 4. The CDR3 covers 14 residues. Germline V gene lookup returns CDR1 SGHRS and CDR2 YFSETQ. Full variable domain (rest looked up from reference TRBV5-1 and TRBJ2-7): KAGVTQTPRYLIKTRGQQVTLSCSPISGHRSVSWYQQTPGQGLQFLFEYFSETQRNKGNFPGRFSGRQFSNSRSEMNVSTLELGDSALYLCASSWGQAAYEQYFGPGTRLTVT.

This rearrangement joins TRBV6-2 or TRBV6-3 to TRBJ1-6, with 9 nucleotides matching TRBD1. The CDR3 has 16 residues. V lost 7 bases, J lost 7 bases, and 11 bases stayed unmatched. The V gene's germline CDR1 is MNHEY and CDR2 SVGEGT. The DNA for the CDR3 is TGTGCCAGCAACGGACAGGGGAGAACTAGAAATTCACCCCTCCACTTT. It specifies CASNGQGRTRNSPLHF.

This clonotype was recorded many times. The chain combines TRBV6-1 with TRBJ2-1; TRBD2 agrees at 10 bases. Trimming took 5 bases from V and 6 from J; bases not matched to a gene: 13. The CDR3 has 17 residues. The germline CDR1 and CDR2 sequences are MNHNS and SASEGT. CDR3 residues: CASSSSLRSGGANEQFF. The CDR3 region has the DNA TGTGCCAGCAGTAGTTCGCTAAGGAGCGGGGGGGCCAATGAGCAGTTCTTC.

There are many counts of this clonotype. CDR3 loop: CASSLSRGGRGEQYF. For the CDR3, the DNA is TGTGCCAGCAGCTTATCCCGGGGGGGCCGGGGCGAGCAGTACTTC. This chain connects TRBV7-2 to TRBJ2-7; 8 nucleotides align to TRBD2. There are 15 residues in the CDR3. Germline V lookup: CDR1 SGHTA, CDR2 FQGNSA. Germline trimming cut 2 bases from V and 6 bases from J; bases unmatched to any gene: 9.

This clonotype was detected ten times or more. This chain links TRBV6-2 or TRBV6-3 with TRBJ2-5; D gene uncertain. V lost 0 bases and J lost 3, with 8 bases in between. Germline V gene lookup returns CDR1 MNHEY and CDR2 SVGEGT. The CDR3 extends over 14 amino acids. CDR3 protein: CASSYSSRKETQYF. Written as DNA, the CDR3 is TGTGCCAGCAGTTACTCGAGCAGAAAAGAGACCCAGTACTTC.

This clonotype was observed many times. The CDR3 is CASSPPTGARSYNEQFF. The CDR3 DNA is TGTGCCAGCTCACCACCGACGGGGGCAAGATCCTACAATGAGCAGTTCTTC. The rearrangement joins TRBV18 to TRBJ2-1, with D possibly being TRBD1 or TRBD2 (6 bases each). Trimming removed 0 bases at V and 1 base at J, with 13 bases between. Per germline, CDR1 KGHSH and CDR2 LQKENI. This CDR3 is built from 17 residues.

At least ten counts were recorded for this clonotype. The chain employs TRBV11-2 and TRBJ2-7; tentatively, D is TRBD1 or TRBD2 (7 bases each). Between the trimmed V and J ends, which lost 5 bases and 0 bases, there was a span of 17 bases. Germline-derived CDR1 and CDR2 are SGHAT and FQNNGV. This CDR3 region has 16 residues. CDR3 region: CASSTRRGGSSYEQYF. The CDR3 nucleotides read TGTGCCAGCAGCACCCGCAGGGGGGGGAGCTCCTACGAGCAGTACTTC.

There are many counts of this clonotype. The chain uses TRBV28 and TRBJ2-3; the D gene is possibly TRBD2 (5 bases). CDR1 is MDHEN and CDR2 is SYDVKM in the germline V gene. V was cut by 7 bases and J by 12 bases, with 20 bases left in between. The CDR3 extends over 13 amino acids. CDR3 region: CASTLTPNSGQYF. DNA for the CDR3: TGTGCCAGCACCCTGACCCCTAACTCGGGACAGTATTTT.

This clonotype was seen repeatedly, ten times or more. The chain is built from TRBV7-9 and TRBJ2-1, with 7 positions matching TRBD2. V lost 1 base, J lost 9 bases, and 3 bases stayed unmatched. The CDR3 extends over 13 amino acids. From germline, CDR1 is SEHNR and CDR2 FQNEAQ (reference sequence). In nucleotides, the CDR3 is TGTGCCAGCAGCTTAGAGAGCGGGGTTGAGCAGTTCTTC. Its protein is CASSLESGVEQFF.

This clonotype was detected many times. The rearrangement joins TRBV14 to TRBJ2-1; TRBD2 matches at 8 bases. The CDR3 is 17 amino acids. The ends lost 0 bases at V and 4 bases at J; junction bases unmatched: 8. Germline lookup yields CDR1 SGHDN and CDR2 FVKESK. CDR3 nucleotide sequence: TGTGCCAGCAGCCAAGAACAGCGGGGGAGAAATTACAATGAGCAGTTCTTC. This gives the protein CASSQEQRGRNYNEQFF.

This clonotype was counted many times. The rearrangement joins TRBV20-1 to TRBJ1-5; possibly TRBD1 for D (6 bases). V was cut by 2 bases and J by 0 bases, with 8 bases left in between. This CDR3 region has 14 residues. The germline V gene encodes CDR1 DFQATT and CDR2 SNEGSKA (reference sequence). CDR3 bases: TGCAGTGCTAGAACAGGGACTAGCAATCAGCCCCAGCATTTT. It encodes CSARTGTSNQPQHF.

On this clonotype: This may be a read error, as it is one base from a much larger clone. The CDR3 carries no conserved terminal phenylalanine or tryptophan, so it likely arises from a read error. This sequence joins TRBV20-1 and TRBJ2-5; D is uncertain. The end of the DNA fits TRBJ2-7 better, so the J call may be wrong. The CDR3 extends over 13 amino acids. Germline CDR1 DFQATT, CDR2 SNEGSKA (reference sequence). The CDR3, as DNA: TGCAGTGCTAGAGGCCAGGCGGCCCACGAGCAGTACTCC. It yields the protein CSARGQAAHEQYS.

This clonotype was seen repeatedly, ten times or more. The chain links TRBV7-9 to TRBJ2-1, with TRBD2 matching 7 bases. The CDR3 has 16 amino acids. V was pared by 5 bases and J by 5 bases, with 12 bases of the junction left unmatched. Per the germline V gene, CDR1 is SEHNR and CDR2 is FQNEAQ (reference sequence). This CDR3 is CASSPGAAGLDNEQFF. CDR3 nucleotides: TGTGCCAGCAGCCCCGGAGCAGCGGGGCTCGACAATGAGCAGTTCTTC. Full variable domain (outside the CDR3, taken from reference TRBV7-9 and TRBJ2-1): DTGVSQNPRHKITKRGQNVTFRCDPISEHNRLYWYRQTLGQGPEFLTYFQNEAQLEKSRLLSDRFSAERPKGSFSTLEIQRTEQGDSAMYLCASSPGAAGLDNEQFFGPGTRLTVL.

A remark on this clonotype: An end of the junction does not agree with germline; a read error may underlie this. This sequence joins TRBV14 and TRBJ2-6; 9 bases match TRBD1. The CDR3 is 20 amino acids. Germline CDR1 is SGHDN and CDR2 is FVKESK. As DNA, the CDR3 is TGTACCAGCAGCCGGCTGACAGGGGGTATACCTCACTCTGGGGCCAACGTCCTGACTTTC. Amino acids: CTSSRLTGGIPHSGANVLTF.

This clonotype was detected many times. V usage is TRBV20-1 and J usage is TRBJ1-2; 8 nucleotides match TRBD1. The CDR3 contains 14 residues. Germline trimming cut 3 bases from V and 4 bases from J; bases unmatched to any gene: 7. Per the germline V gene, CDR1 is DFQATT and CDR2 is SNEGSKA (reference sequence). Written as DNA, the CDR3 is TGCAGTGCTAGTCCGGACAGGGACTCCTATGGCTACACCTTC. Translation gives CSASPDRDSYGYTF.

The chain is built from TRBV20-1 and TRBJ1-2, with TRBD1 identical over 8 bases. This CDR3 has 14 amino acids. The germline V gene encodes CDR1 DFQATT and CDR2 SNEGSKA (reference sequence). J was trimmed by 8 bases and V by 6 bases; bases with no gene match: 14. CDR3 sequence reads: CSARIEDRDTGYTF. Written as DNA, the CDR3 is TGCAGTGCGCGAATAGAGGACAGGGACACCGGCTACACCTTC.

The J gene is TRBJ1-1, the V gene TRBV11-2, with D tentatively TRBD1 (5 bases). The ends were cut back, 3 bases at V and 0 bases at J, with 17 bases in the middle. The germline gives CDR1 SGHAT, CDR2 FQNNGV. CDR3 length equals 17 residues. The CDR3 region is CASSFPLRTYLNTEAFF. Written as DNA, the CDR3 is TGTGCCAGCAGCTTCCCGCTACGGACATACCTGAACACTGAAGCTTTCTTT.